Each of the 30 T cell receptor beta chains below was sequenced from the same sample in a study of OX40 agonist ivuxolimab in advanced cancers. Clones were sequenced by immunoSEQ multiplex PCR, and TCRdb holds only the in-frame ones, with some missing. The sample gives tens of thousands of clones, 85% to 95% of which show up once; under 15% is in the top ten. The sample here was CD4+ or CD8+ T cells sorted from blood, taken in a trial of the OX40 agonist ivuxolimab. These receptors originate from an adult with an advanced solid tumor such as melanoma, head and neck, liver or kidney cancer.

The genes are TRBV6-6 and TRBJ2-2; no definite D call. The CDR3 runs to 12 residues. Germline V CDR1 and CDR2: MNHNY, SVGAGI (reference sequence). V dropped 0 bases and J dropped 4 bases, with 0 bases sitting between them. CDR3 residues: CASSYSTGELFF. In nucleotides, the CDR3 is TGTGCCAGCAGTTACTCCACCGGGGAGCTGTTTTTT.

Remarks on this clone: An end of the junction differs from the germline gene, which may be a read error. The chain joins TRBV10-3 to TRBJ1-1; 7 nucleotides agree with TRBD1. Germline CDR1 is ENHRY and CDR2 is SYGVKD. CDR3 length: 14 amino acids. CDR3 nucleotides: TGTGCCAGCAGTGAAGGGGGCGGGAACACTGAAGCTTTCTTT. It is translated as CASSEGGGNTEAFF.

The rearrangement links TRBV19 to TRBJ2-7; D is unclear. The length of the CDR3 is 12 residues. Trimming removed 5 bases at V and 5 bases at J, with 10 bases between. Germline CDR1 and CDR2: LNHDA and SQIVND (reference sequence). DNA of the CDR3: TGTGCCAGTAGTTACGGTGGCGACGAGCAGTACTTC. It encodes CASSYGGDEQYF.

The genes are TRBV11-2 and TRBJ2-7; 7 bases are shared with TRBD2. This CDR3 region has 15 residues. V was clipped by 3 bases and J by 1 base; unmatched bases: 6. CDR1 and CDR2 from the germline V gene are SGHAT and FQNNGV. The CDR3 loop reads CASSFSSSGSYEQYF. The CDR3 coding sequence is TGTGCCAGCAGCTTCTCCTCTAGCGGTTCCTACGAGCAGTACTTC.

V is TRBV4-1 and J is TRBJ2-7, with TRBD2 matching 10 bases. Per germline, CDR1 MGHRA and CDR2 YSYEKL. Trimming cost V 4 bases and J 2 bases; bases outside gene matches: 8. This CDR3 has 16 amino acids. CDR3 coding DNA: TGCGCCAGCAGCCCGTTCGGTGGGACTAGCGCCTACGAGCAGTACTTC. This gives the protein CASSPFGGTSAYEQYF.

This rearrangement joins TRBV4-1 to TRBJ2-7, with 7 bases fitting TRBD1. V dropped 4 bases and J dropped 5; count of bases not matched to a gene: 11. This CDR3 region has 15 residues. Germline V CDR1 and CDR2: MGHRA, YSYEKL. The CDR3 region has the DNA TGCGCCAGCAGCCCCCAACAGGGGCTGATGAACGAGCAGTACTTC. The encoded protein is CASSPQQGLMNEQYF.

The rearrangement joins TRBV2 to TRBJ1-4; TRBD1 matches 7 bases. The V gene's germline CDR1 is SNHLY and CDR2 FYNNEI. The CDR3 sequence is 17 residues long. V gave up 0 bases and J gave up 7 bases; unmatched junction bases: 11. The CDR3, as DNA: TGTGCCAGCAGTGAAGCCCACCCAGGGACAGCCTTTGAAAAACTGTTTTTT. Encoded protein: CASSEAHPGTAFEKLFF.

Only one count was recorded for this clone. CDR3 bases: TGTGCCAGCAGCCGCGGGGAGCTGTTTTTT. It is translated as CASSRGELFF. V gene TRBV2 combines with J gene TRBJ2-2; D uncertain. The CDR3 contains 10 residues. Per germline, CDR1 SNHLY and CDR2 FYNNEI. V shed 6 bases and J shed 7 bases, with 3 bases lying between them.

The chain links TRBV27 to TRBJ2-1; 9 bases are a match to TRBD1. Germline CDR1 MNHEY, CDR2 SMNVEV (reference sequence). The CDR3 covers 15 residues. The V and J ends lost 5 bases and 7 bases, in that order; junction bases with no gene match: 9. The CDR3 reads CASSLRDRVWNEQFF. The CDR3 bases are TGTGCCAGCAGTCTCCGGGACAGGGTGTGGAATGAGCAGTTCTTC.

V is TRBV7-3 and J is TRBJ2-3; 9 nucleotides agree with TRBD2. The V and J ends lost 3 bases and 2 bases, in that order; junction bases with no gene match: 6. The CDR3 runs 16 residues. Germline V CDR1 and CDR2: SGHTA, FQGTGA. CDR3 sequence: CASSFYLAGYTDTQYF. The DNA for the CDR3 is TGTGCCAGCAGCTTCTACCTAGCGGGATACACAGATACGCAGTATTTT.

This clone came up once. This chain joins TRBV2 and TRBJ1-3; unclear D gene. The CDR3 is 18 residues long. Germline values: CDR1 SNHLY, CDR2 FYNNEI. V lost 0 bases and J 0 bases, leaving 15 bases between the germline ends. CDR3 nucleotide sequence: TGTGCCAGCAGTGAAGCGGTTCCACAGAGCTACTCTGGAAACACCATATATTTT. Encoded protein: CASSEAVPQSYSGNTIYF.

This chain connects TRBV2 to TRBJ1-1, with unresolved D. V shed 7 bases and J shed 2 bases, with 8 bases lying between them. Per germline, CDR1 SNHLY and CDR2 FYNNEI. The CDR3 consists of 12 residues. The CDR3 bases are TGTGCCAGCATCCTAGTTAACACTGAAGCTTTCTTT. The encoded protein is CASILVNTEAFF.

The chain combines TRBV6-5 with TRBJ2-7; 10 bases are a match to TRBD2. This CDR3 is built from 15 residues. V gave up 2 bases and J gave up 4 bases; unmatched junction bases: 5. CDR1 is MNHEY, CDR2 SVGAGI, per germline. The CDR3 DNA sequence: TGTGCCAGCAGTTACGCTAGCGGGAGAGGGTACGAGCAGTACTTC. Translation gives CASSYASGRGYEQYF.

The rearrangement uses TRBV14 and TRBJ1-2; D unresolved. The germline gives CDR1 SGHDN, CDR2 FVKESK. The V and J ends lost 3 bases and 0 bases respectively, with 5 bases between them. CDR3 length: 13 residues. This CDR3 is CASSQVTNYGYTF. The DNA of the CDR3 is TGTGCCAGCAGCCAGGTTACTAACTATGGCTACACCTTC.

The J gene is TRBJ1-2, the V gene TRBV18; 7 positions agree with TRBD1. This CDR3 is 15 amino acids long. Germline V gene data show CDR1 as KGHSH and CDR2 as LQKENI. J gave up 5 bases and V 3 bases, and 9 bases lay outside the gene matches. In DNA, the CDR3 is TGTGCCAGCTCACCTCCGGAGACAGGGACATATGGCTACACCTTC. This codes for CASSPPETGTYGYTF.

The CDR3 protein is CASSVVEYSETQYF. The DNA of the CDR3 is TGTGCCAGCAGCGTAGTGGAGTATTCGGAGACCCAGTACTTC. The rearrangement joins TRBV9 to TRBJ2-5; no definite D call. The ends were cut back, 0 bases at V and 5 bases at J, with 11 bases in the middle. The germline CDR1 and CDR2 sequences are SGDLS and YYNGEE. The length of the CDR3 is 14 residues.

This chain connects TRBV4-1 to TRBJ1-3, with D possibly TRBD1 on 6 matching bases. Looked up from germline, CDR1 is MGHRA and CDR2 is YSYEKL. This CDR3 has 14 residues. Trimming cost V 0 bases and J 6 bases, with 9 bases left between them. The chain's CDR3 is CASSQDSGENTIYF. Written as DNA, the CDR3 is TGCGCCAGCAGCCAAGATTCAGGGGAAAACACCATATATTTT.

The rearrangement uses TRBV19 and TRBJ1-1; no clear D. Germline lookup yields CDR1 LNHDA and CDR2 SQIVND (reference sequence). Trimming removed 7 bases at V and 6 bases at J, with 12 bases between. The CDR3 has 12 residues. The CDR3 region is CASNAKRAEAFF. The CDR3 region has the DNA TGTGCCAGTAACGCGAAACGGGCTGAAGCTTTCTTT.

This clone is a singleton in its sample. This CDR3 reads CASTRTGAADSPLHF. DNA of the CDR3: TGTGCCAGCACCCGGACAGGCGCCGCGGATTCACCCCTCCACTTT. The J gene is TRBJ1-6, the V gene TRBV2; 7 bases agree with TRBD1. The CDR3 runs 15 residues. The trim removed 7 bases at V and 8 bases at J, leaving 11 bases unmatched. From germline, CDR1 is SNHLY and CDR2 FYNNEI.

The chain has TRBV20-1 and TRBJ1-1; no reliable D call. This CDR3 is 11 amino acids long. Trimming left V 6 bases short and J 7 bases short, with 12 bases between. CDR1 is DFQATT, CDR2 SNEGSKA, per germline (reference sequence). CDR3 protein: CSAPFLGEAFF. The CDR3 DNA reads TGCAGTGCCCCTTTTTTGGGTGAAGCTTTCTTT.

The V and J genes are TRBV9 and TRBJ2-1; D gene uncertain. Deletions cut 0 bases from V and 7 bases from J, with 5 bases between. The CDR3 sequence is 12 residues long. Looked up from germline, CDR1 is SGDLS and CDR2 is YYNGEE. Here the CDR3 reads CASSVVTNEQFF. CDR3 in DNA: TGTGCCAGCAGCGTAGTTACGAATGAGCAGTTCTTC. Drawing the rest from reference TRBV9 and TRBJ2-1, the complete variable domain is DSGVTQTPKHLITATGQRVTLRCSPRSGDLSVYWYQQSLDQGLQFLIQYYNGEERAKGNILERFSAQQFPDLHSELNLSSLELGDSALYFCASSVVTNEQFFGPGTRLTVL.

J is TRBJ2-7 and V is TRBV27; tentatively, D is TRBD1 (6 bases). V lost 8 bases and J 5 bases, leaving 22 bases between the germline ends. Per the germline V gene, CDR1 is MNHEY and CDR2 is SMNVEV (reference sequence). The CDR3 is 15 amino acids. This chain's CDR3 is CASSPGTRVYDEQYF. The CDR3 DNA is TGTGCCAGCTCACCCGGGACACGGGTTTACGACGAGCAGTACTTC.

The V and J genes are TRBV5-1 and TRBJ2-3, with TRBD1 identical over 8 bases. The CDR3 has 15 residues. With V trimmed by 3 bases and J by 1 base, 4 bases remained unmatched. The germline CDR1 and CDR2 sequences are SGHRS and YFSETQ. CDR3 in DNA: TGCGCCAGCAGCTCTACAGGGGGTGGCACAGATACGCAGTATTTT. Translating it yields CASSSTGGGTDTQYF.

The rearrangement uses TRBV9 and TRBJ2-5; 11 bases match TRBD2. The germline gives CDR1 SGDLS, CDR2 YYNGEE. The CDR3 covers 16 residues. Germline trimming cut 1 base from V and 4 bases from J; bases unmatched to any gene: 6. The CDR3 sequence is CASSVSLAGGRETQYF. For the CDR3, the DNA is TGTGCCAGCAGCGTATCCTTAGCGGGGGGGAGAGAGACCCAGTACTTC.

The V and J genes are TRBV4-1 and TRBJ1-5; D unclear. CDR1 and CDR2 (germline): MGHRA, YSYEKL. The CDR3 consists of 13 residues. Trimming stripped 0 bases from V and 7 bases from J, with 7 bases between. CDR3: CASSQEPLQPQHF. The CDR3 nucleotides read TGCGCCAGCAGCCAAGAACCCCTCCAGCCCCAGCATTTT.

V and J are TRBV27 and TRBJ2-7, with 7 bases lining up with TRBD1. The J segment lost 2 bases and the V segment lost 8 bases, leaving 0 bases of the junction unmatched. The V gene's germline CDR1 is MNHEY and CDR2 SMNVEV (reference sequence). This CDR3 spans 11 amino acids. CDR3 sequence (DNA): TGTGCCAGCGGACAGGCCTACGAGCAGTACTTC. It specifies CASGQAYEQYF.

This clone showed up just once. The chain uses TRBV6-5 and TRBJ1-5; the D is unclear. In germline, CDR1 is MNHEY, CDR2 SVGAGI. This CDR3 comprises 15 residues. V lost 0 bases, J lost 6 bases, and 12 bases lay in between. CDR3 bases: TGTGCCAGCAGTTACTCAGCCGGGCCGGGTCAGCCCCAGCATTTT. Translated, it gives CASSYSAGPGQPQHF.

This chain uses TRBV9 with TRBJ2-7, with D possibly being TRBD2 (6 bases). The germline gives CDR1 SGDLS, CDR2 YYNGEE. The CDR3 contains 14 residues. Trimming removed 2 bases from V and 3 bases from J, with 12 bases in between. CDR3 sequence (DNA): TGTGCCAGCAGCGTCGGCGGGATTGGCTACGAGCAGTACTTC. Translated, it gives CASSVGGIGYEQYF.

This chain uses TRBV6-1 with TRBJ1-2; D unresolved. The CDR3 has 14 residues. Germline values: CDR1 MNHNS, CDR2 SASEGT. V lost 2 bases to trimming and J lost 1 base, with 8 bases between them. The CDR3 loop reads CASSEYGSNYGYTF. DNA for the CDR3: TGTGCCAGCAGTGAATATGGCAGTAACTATGGCTACACCTTC.

The chain combines TRBV7-8 with TRBJ2-2; D is unresolved. The ends were cut back, 1 base at V and 6 bases at J, with 3 bases in the middle. In germline, CDR1 is SGHVS, CDR2 FQNEAQ. The CDR3 is 12 residues long. In nucleotides, the CDR3 is TGTGCCAGCAGCTTAGGTGCCGGGGAGCTGTTTTTT. This sequence encodes CASSLGAGELFF.